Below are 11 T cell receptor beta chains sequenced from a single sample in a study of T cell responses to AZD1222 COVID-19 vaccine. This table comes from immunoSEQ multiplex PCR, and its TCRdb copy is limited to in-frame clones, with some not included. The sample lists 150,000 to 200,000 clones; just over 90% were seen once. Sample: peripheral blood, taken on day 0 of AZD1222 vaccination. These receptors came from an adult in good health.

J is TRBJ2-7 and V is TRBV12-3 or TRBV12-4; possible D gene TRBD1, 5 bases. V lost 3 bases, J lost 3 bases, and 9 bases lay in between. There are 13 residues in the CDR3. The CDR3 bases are TGTGCCAGCAGTTTGGCAGGGAACTACGAGCAGTACTTC. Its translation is CASSLAGNYEQYF.

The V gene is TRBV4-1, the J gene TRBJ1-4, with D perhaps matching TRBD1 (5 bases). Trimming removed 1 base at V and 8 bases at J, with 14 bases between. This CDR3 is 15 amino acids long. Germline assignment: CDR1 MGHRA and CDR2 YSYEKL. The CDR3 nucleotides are TGCGCCAGCAGCCAAGGGGGGTGGCCGGCCGAAAAACTGTTTTTT. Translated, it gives CASSQGGWPAEKLFF.

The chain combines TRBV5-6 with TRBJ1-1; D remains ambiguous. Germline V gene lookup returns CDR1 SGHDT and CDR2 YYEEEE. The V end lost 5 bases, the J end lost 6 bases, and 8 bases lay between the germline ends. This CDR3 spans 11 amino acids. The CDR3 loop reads CASSLTSEAFF. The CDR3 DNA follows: TGTGCCAGCAGTCTGACGTCTGAAGCTTTCTTT.

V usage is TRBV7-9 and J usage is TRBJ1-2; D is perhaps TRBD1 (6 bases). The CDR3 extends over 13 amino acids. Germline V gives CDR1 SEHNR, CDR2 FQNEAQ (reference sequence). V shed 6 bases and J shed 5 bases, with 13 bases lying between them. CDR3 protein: CASSSLGGYGYTF. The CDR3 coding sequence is TGTGCCAGCAGTTCCCTAGGGGGGTATGGCTACACCTTC. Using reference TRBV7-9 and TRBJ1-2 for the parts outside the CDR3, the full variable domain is DTGVSQNPRHKITKRGQNVTFRCDPISEHNRLYWYRQTLGQGPEFLTYFQNEAQLEKSRLLSDRFSAERPKGSFSTLEIQRTEQGDSAMYLCASSSLGGYGYTFGSGTRLTVV.

The CDR3 is CASSLSGGPTYEQYF. The CDR3 nucleotides are TGTGCCAGCAGTTTGTCAGGGGGCCCCACCTACGAGCAGTACTTC. This chain joins TRBV27 and TRBJ2-7, with 8 bases aligning to TRBD1. This CDR3 region has 15 residues. With V trimmed by 3 bases and J by 2 bases, 6 bases remained unmatched. CDR1 and CDR2 from the germline V gene are MNHEY and SMNVEV (reference sequence).

This CDR3 is CASSLSTGSNSPLHF. CDR3 sequence (DNA): TGTGCCAGCTCACTATCGACGGGCTCCAATTCACCCCTCCACTTT. The chain combines TRBV18 with TRBJ1-6; D is uncertain. From germline, CDR1 is KGHSH and CDR2 LQKENI. The CDR3 is 15 amino acids. V was shortened by 4 bases and J by 7 bases, with 14 bases between the two germline ends. Combining the CDR3 with reference TRBV18 and TRBJ1-6 gives the whole variable domain NAGVMQNPRHLVRRRGQEARLRCSPMKGHSHVYWYRQLPEEGLKFMVYLQKENIIDESGMPKERFSAEFPKEGPSILRIQQVVRGDSAAYFCASSLSTGSNSPLHFGNGTRLTVT.

This chain's CDR3 is CASSLDRGGTGELFF. CDR3 in DNA: TGTGCCAGCAGCTTAGACAGGGGCGGCACCGGGGAGCTGTTTTTT. The chain has TRBV5-6 and TRBJ2-2; TRBD1 matches at 8 bases. The CDR3 length is 15 residues. V trimming: 2 bases; J trimming: 4 bases; junction bases outside the gene matches: 4. Germline V lookup: CDR1 SGHDT, CDR2 YYEEEE. Looking up the rest from reference TRBV5-6 and TRBJ2-2 gives the full variable domain: DAGVTQSPTHLIKTRGQQVTLRCSPKSGHDTVSWYQQALGQGPQFIFQYYEEEERQRGNFPDRFSGHQFPNYSSELNVNALLLGDSALYLCASSLDRGGTGELFFGEGSRLTVL.

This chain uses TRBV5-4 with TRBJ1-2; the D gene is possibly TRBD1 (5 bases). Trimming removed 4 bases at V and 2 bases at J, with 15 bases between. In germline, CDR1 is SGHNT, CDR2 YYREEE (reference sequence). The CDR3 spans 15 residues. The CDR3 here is CASSGDPGRNYGYTF. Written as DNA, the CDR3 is TGTGCCAGCAGCGGCGATCCAGGGCGCAACTATGGCTACACCTTC.

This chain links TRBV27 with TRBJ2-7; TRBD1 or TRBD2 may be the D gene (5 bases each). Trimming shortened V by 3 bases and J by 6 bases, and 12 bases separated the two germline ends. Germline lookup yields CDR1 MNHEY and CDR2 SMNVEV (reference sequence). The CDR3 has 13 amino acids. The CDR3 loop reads CASSLGRFGEQYF. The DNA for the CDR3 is TGTGCCAGCAGTTTGGGACGGTTCGGCGAGCAGTACTTC.

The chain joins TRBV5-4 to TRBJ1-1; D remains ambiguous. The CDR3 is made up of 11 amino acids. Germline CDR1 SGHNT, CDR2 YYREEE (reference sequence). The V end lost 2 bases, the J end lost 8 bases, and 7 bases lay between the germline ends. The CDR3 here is CASSLGREAFF. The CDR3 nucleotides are TGTGCCAGCAGCTTAGGTCGGGAAGCTTTCTTT.

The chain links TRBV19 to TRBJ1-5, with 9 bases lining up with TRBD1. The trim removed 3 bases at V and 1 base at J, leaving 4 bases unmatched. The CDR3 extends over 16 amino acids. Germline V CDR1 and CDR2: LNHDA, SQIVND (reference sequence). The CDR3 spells CASSIGTGLSNQPQHF. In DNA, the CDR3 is TGTGCCAGTAGTATCGGGACAGGGTTAAGCAATCAGCCCCAGCATTTT.